This T cell receptor (beta chain) was captured in a study of cytomegalovirus exposure and HLA in healthy donors. Germline values: CDR1 MNHEY, CDR2 SMNVEV (reference sequence). The CDR3 is 11 amino acids. Between the trimmed V and J ends, which lost 3 bases and 2 bases, there was a span of 2 bases. The study ran its PCR with 60 Vbeta and 13 Jbeta primers. The assay was immunoSEQ multiplex PCR, and TCRdb's table has in-frame clones only and misses some. The sample holds around 91,000 clones, around 78% seen once. This sequence originates from a male donor in good health and CMV-seropositive. Sequenced input: PBMCs. The chain uses TRBV27 and TRBJ2-7; D gene ambiguous. The CDR3 bases are TGTGCCAGCAGTTTCGCCTACGAGCAGTACTTC. Translation gives CASSFAYEQYF.